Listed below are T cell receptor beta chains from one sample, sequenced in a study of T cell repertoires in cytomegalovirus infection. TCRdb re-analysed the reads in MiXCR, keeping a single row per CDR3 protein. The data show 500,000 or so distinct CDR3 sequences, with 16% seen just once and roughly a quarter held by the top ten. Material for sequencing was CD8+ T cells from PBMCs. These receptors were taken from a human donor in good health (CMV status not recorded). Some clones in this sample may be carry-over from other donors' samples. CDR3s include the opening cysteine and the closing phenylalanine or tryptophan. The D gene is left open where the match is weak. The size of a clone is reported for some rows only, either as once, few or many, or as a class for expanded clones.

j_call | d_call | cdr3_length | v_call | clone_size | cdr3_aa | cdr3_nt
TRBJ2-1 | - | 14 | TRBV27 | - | CASSWEDRYNEQFF | TGTGCCAGCTCGTGGGAGGACCGCTACAATGAGCAGTTCTTC
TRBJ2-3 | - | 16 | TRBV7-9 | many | CASSLGAGQFVNTQYF | TGTGCCAGCAGCTTAGGGGCCGGACAGTTCGTGAATACGCAGTATTTT
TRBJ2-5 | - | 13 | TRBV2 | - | CASKAGVQETQYF | TGTGCCAGCAAAGCGGGCGTCCAAGAGACCCAGTACTTC
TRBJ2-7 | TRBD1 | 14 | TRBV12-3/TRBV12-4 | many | CASTARTGTYEQYF | TGTGCCAGTACTGCTCGGACAGGCACCTACGAGCAGTACTTC
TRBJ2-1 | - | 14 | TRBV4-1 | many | CASSQDFSPNEQFF | TGCGCCAGCAGCCAAGATTTTTCCCCCAATGAGCAGTTCTTC
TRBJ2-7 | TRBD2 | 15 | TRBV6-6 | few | CASSYGRGGTYEQYF | TGTGCCAGCAGTTACGGTCGGGGGGGGACCTACGAGCAGTACTTC
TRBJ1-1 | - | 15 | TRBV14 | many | CASSPPTHMNTEAFF | TGTGCCAGCAGCCCTCCTACACACATGAACACTGAAGCTTTCTTT
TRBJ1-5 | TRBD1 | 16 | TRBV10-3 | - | CAISSTQGGSNQPQHF | TGTGCCATCAGTTCTACCCAGGGGGGGAGCAATCAGCCCCAGCATTTT
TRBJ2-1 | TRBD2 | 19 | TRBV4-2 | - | CASSQDLGGTSGIYNEQFF | TGTGCCAGCAGCCAAGATCTTGGGGGGACTAGCGGGATCTACAATGAGCAGTTCTTC
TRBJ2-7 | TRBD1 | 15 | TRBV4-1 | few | CASSQTSGQGYEQYF | TGCGCCAGCAGCCAGACATCGGGACAGGGGTACGAGCAGTACTTC
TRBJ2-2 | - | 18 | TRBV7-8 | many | CASSLGLLGGPTLGELFF | TGTGCCAGCAGCTTAGGACTCCTCGGGGGGCCCACTCTTGGGGAGCTGTTTTTT
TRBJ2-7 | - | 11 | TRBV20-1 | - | CSALQVNEQYF | TGCAGTGCTTTACAGGTGAACGAGCAGTACTTC
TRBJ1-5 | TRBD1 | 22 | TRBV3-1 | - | CASSQFIGSCRGDLKGNQPQHF | TGTGCCAGCAGCCAATTCATTGGTAGTTGCAGGGGGGACCTCAAAGGCAATCAGCCCCAGCATTTT
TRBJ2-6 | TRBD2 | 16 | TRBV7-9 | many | CASTSSGGAGANVLTF | TGTGCCAGCACCTCTTCGGGGGGGGCTGGGGCCAACGTCCTGACTTTC
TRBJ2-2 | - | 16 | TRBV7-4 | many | CASSLRARENTGELFF | TGTGCCAGCAGCTTAAGGGCGCGGGAGAACACCGGGGAGCTGTTTTTT
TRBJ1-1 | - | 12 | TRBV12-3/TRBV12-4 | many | CASSLVRLEAFF | TGTGCCAGCAGTTTAGTTCGGCTTGAAGCTTTCTTT
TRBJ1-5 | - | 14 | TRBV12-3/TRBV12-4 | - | CASSPGVAGQPQHF | TGTGCCAGCAGCCCAGGGGTAGCTGGGCAGCCCCAGCATTTT
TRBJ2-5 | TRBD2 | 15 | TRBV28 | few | CASSFQRELQETQYF | TGTGCCAGCAGTTTCCAGCGGGAGTTACAAGAGACCCAGTACTTC
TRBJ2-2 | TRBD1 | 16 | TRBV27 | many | CASSLWTGRDTGELFF | TGTGCCAGCAGTTTATGGACAGGTCGTGACACCGGGGAGCTGTTTTTT
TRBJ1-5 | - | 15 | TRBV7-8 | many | CASGGVRVLNQPQHF | TGTGCCAGCGGAGGGGTCAGGGTCCTAAATCAGCCCCAGCATTTT
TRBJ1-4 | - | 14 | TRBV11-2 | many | CASSLTGMDEKLFF | TGTGCCAGCAGCTTAACAGGGATGGATGAAAAACTGTTTTTT
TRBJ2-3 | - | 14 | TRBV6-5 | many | CASAKGGWLDTQYF | TGTGCCAGTGCAAAGGGGGGGTGGTTGGATACGCAGTATTTT
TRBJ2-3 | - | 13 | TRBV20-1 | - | CSARGAGRASMYF | TGCAGTGCTAGGGGGGCGGGGAGAGCCTCTATGTATTTT